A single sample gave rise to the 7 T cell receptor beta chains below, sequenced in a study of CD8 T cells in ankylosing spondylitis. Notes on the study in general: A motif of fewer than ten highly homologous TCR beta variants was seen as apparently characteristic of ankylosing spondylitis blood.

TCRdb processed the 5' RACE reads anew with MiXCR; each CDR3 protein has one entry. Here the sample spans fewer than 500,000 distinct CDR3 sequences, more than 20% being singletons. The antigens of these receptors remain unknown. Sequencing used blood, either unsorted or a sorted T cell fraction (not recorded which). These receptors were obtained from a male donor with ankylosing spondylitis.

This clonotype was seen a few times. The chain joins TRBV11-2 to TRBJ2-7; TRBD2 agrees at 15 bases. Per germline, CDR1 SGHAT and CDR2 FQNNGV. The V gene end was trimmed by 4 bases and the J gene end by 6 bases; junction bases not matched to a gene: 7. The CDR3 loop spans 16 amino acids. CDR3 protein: CASSSPGLAGGPEQYF. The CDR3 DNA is TGTGCCAGCAGCTCGCCGGGACTAGCGGGAGGTCCCGAGCAGTACTTC. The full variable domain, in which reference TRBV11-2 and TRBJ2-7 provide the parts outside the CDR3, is EAGVAQSPRYKIIEKRQSVAFWCNPISGHATLYWYQQILGQGPKLLIQFQNNGVVDDSQLPKDRFSAERLKGVDSTLKIQPAKLEDSAVYLCASSSPGLAGGPEQYFGPGTRLTVT.

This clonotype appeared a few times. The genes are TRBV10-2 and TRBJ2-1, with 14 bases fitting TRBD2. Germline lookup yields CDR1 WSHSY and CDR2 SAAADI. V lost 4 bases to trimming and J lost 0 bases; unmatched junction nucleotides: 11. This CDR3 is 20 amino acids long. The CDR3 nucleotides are TGCGCCAGCAGTGTTCTGACGACTAGCGGGAGGGAGAGCTCCTACAATGAGCAGTTCTTC. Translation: CASSVLTTSGRESSYNEQFF.

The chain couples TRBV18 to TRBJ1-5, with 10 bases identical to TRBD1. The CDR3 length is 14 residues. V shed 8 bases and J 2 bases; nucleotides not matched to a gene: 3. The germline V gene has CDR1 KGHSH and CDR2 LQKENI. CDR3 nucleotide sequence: TGTGCCAGCGCCGGGACAGGGGGCAATCAGCCCCAGCATTTT. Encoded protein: CASAGTGGNQPQHF.

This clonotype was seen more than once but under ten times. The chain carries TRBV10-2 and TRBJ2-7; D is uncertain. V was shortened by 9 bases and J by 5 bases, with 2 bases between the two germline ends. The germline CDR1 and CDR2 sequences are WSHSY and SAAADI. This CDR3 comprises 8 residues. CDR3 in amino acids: CARDEQYF. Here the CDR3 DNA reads TGCGCCAGGGACGAGCAGTACTTC.

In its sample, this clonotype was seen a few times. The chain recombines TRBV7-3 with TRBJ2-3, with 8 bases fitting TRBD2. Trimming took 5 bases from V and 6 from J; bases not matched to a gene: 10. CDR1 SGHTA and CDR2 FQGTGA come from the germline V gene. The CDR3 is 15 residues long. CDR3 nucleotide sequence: TGTGCCAGCAGCCTACAAGCGGGAGTTGTGGATACGCAGTATTTT. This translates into CASSLQAGVVDTQYF.

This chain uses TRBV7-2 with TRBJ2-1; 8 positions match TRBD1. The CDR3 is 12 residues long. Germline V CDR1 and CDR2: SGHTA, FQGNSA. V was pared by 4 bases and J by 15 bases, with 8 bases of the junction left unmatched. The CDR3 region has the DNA TGTGCCAGCAGCTCGACAGGGGCTTCAACGTTCTTC. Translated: CASSSTGASTFF.

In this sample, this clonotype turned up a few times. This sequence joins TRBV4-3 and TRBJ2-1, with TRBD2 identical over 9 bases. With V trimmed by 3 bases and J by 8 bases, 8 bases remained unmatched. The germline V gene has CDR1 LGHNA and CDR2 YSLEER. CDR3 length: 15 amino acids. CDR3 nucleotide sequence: TGCGCCAGCAGCCATGAGTGGTCTAGCGGGGATGAGCAGTTCTTC. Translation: CASSHEWSSGDEQFF.